The T cell receptor beta chain under discussion was sequenced for a study of T cells after posttransplantation cyclophosphamide. Turning to this clone: Antigen specificity is unknown.

Study-wide results and limits: Blood and skin or GI T cell repertoires showed limited TRB overlap. Recipient CMV seropositivity and CMV reactivation strongly tracked TRB clonality. Donor-recipient repertoire similarity was low at 1-2 months, rising over year one.

The naive gate required viable CD3+CD4+ or CD3+CD8+ cells with CCR7+CD45RA+CD45RO-CD95-CD27+CD28+ phenotype. The related graft donor's blood sample was taken on the day of bone marrow donation. The repertoire was sequenced with immunoSEQ multiplex PCR; TCRdb's copy has only in-frame clones and lacks some. The top ten clones hold around 0.26% of a sample with about 16,000 clones, 94% of them seen once. The J segment lost 3 bases and the V segment lost 0 bases, leaving 2 bases of the junction unmatched. The length of the CDR3 is 14 residues. Germline V CDR1 and CDR2: SGHRS, YFSETQ. The material sequenced was naive CD4+ T cells sorted from blood. This TCR came from a woman aged 45 to 65 in good health and a related stem cell transplant donor. This chain links TRBV5-1 with TRBJ2-7, with TRBD2 identical over 8 bases. CDR3 DNA: TGCGCCAGCAGCTTGGGCACTAGCGGCTACGAGCAGTACTTC. Translation gives CASSLGTSGYEQYF.